This is a list of T cell receptor beta chains from one sample in a study of cytomegalovirus exposure and HLA in healthy donors. Assay used: immunoSEQ multiplex PCR; TCRdb lists only in-frame clones, some missing. This sample has fewer than 110,000 clones; 65% to 75% occur once, and the top ten carry under 2%. The sample consisted of PBMCs. These receptors were collected from a woman aged 40 to 50 in good health and CMV-seronegative. CDR3s include the opening cysteine and the closing phenylalanine or tryptophan. The D gene is left open where the match is weak. The listing skips clone size in some rows; elsewhere it reads once, few, many or a size class.

v_gene	j_gene	d_gene	abundance	CDR3nt	CDR3aa
TRBV9	TRBJ2-1	TRBD1	.	TGTGCCAGCAGCGGTCGACAGGGGAACAATGAGCAGTTCTTC	CASSGRQGNNEQFF
TRBV18	TRBJ2-3	TRBD2	.	TGTGCCAGCTCACCAACGGCTAGCGGGAGGGCCGGAGATACGCAGTATTTT	CASSPTASGRAGDTQYF
TRBV4-2	TRBJ2-7	.	.	TGTGCCAGCAGCCAATTAAGCGGAAAAAGCTCCTACGAGCAGTACTTC	CASSQLSGKSSYEQYF
TRBV7-8	TRBJ1-3	.	once	TGTGCCAGCAGAGGCGGGACGGTCTCTGGAAACACCATATATTTT	CASRGGTVSGNTIYF
TRBV28	TRBJ2-3	TRBD1	.	TGTGCCAGCAGTCCCCGTTACACAGGGGGCAGAAGCACAGATACGCAGTATTTT	CASSPRYTGGRSTDTQYF
TRBV27	TRBJ1-1	.	.	TGTGCCAGCAGTTTATTCCCGGGGGTGGGCACTGAAGCTTTCTTT	CASSLFPGVGTEAFF
TRBV28	TRBJ1-5	.	.	TGTGCCAGCAGTTCGTTTTACGGGGAGGGAAGACCCTATTATAGCAATCAGCCCCAGCATTTT	CASSSFYGEGRPYYSNQPQHF
TRBV7-9	TRBJ2-2	TRBD2	.	TGTGCCAGCAGCCCAGGGACTAGCGCCTCCGGGGAGCTGTTTTTT	CASSPGTSASGELFF
TRBV7-9	TRBJ1-6	.	.	TGTGCCAGCAGCCTCCGGGGGGCGCAGGGTAATTCACCCCTCCACTTT	CASSLRGAQGNSPLHF
TRBV2	TRBJ1-1	TRBD1	few	TGTGCCAGCAGTGCTGGGACAGGGGGCATCGCTGAAGCTTTCTTT	CASSAGTGGIAEAFF
TRBV9	TRBJ2-5	TRBD2	.	TGTGCCAGCAGCGTAGAAAGCGGGGGGGTTAAAGAGACCCAGTACTTC	CASSVESGGVKETQYF
TRBV10-3	TRBJ2-5	TRBD2	.	TGTGCCATCAGATCGCGGGAGGGGGAGGAGACCCAGTACTTC	CAIRSREGEETQYF
TRBV7-2	TRBJ1-2	TRBD1	.	TGTGCCAGCAGCTCGGGACAGGGCGGCTATGGCTACACCTTC	CASSSGQGGYGYTF
TRBV30	TRBJ1-5	.	.	TGTGCCTGGAGTGTATTCGGGCCCCAGCATTTT	CAWSVFGPQHF
TRBV9	TRBJ2-7	TRBD2	.	TGTGCCAGCAGCGTAGGGTCCCCAGCGGGAGTCTACGAGCAGTACTTC	CASSVGSPAGVYEQYF
TRBV6-5	TRBJ2-1	TRBD2	few	TGTGCCAGCATTAAGGGGACTAGCGGGAGACGTGAGCAGTTCTTC	CASIKGTSGRREQFF
TRBV7-9	TRBJ2-5	.	.	TGTGCCAGCAGCACCTTTGAGGAGACCCAGTACTTC	CASSTFEETQYF
TRBV28	TRBJ1-4	.	.	TGTGCCAGCAGTTCCCCCCCTCAGGCAACTAATGAAAAACTGTTTTTT	CASSSPPQATNEKLFF
TRBV5-1	TRBJ2-1	TRBD2	.	TGCGCCAGCAGTCGACTAGCGGGGAGCTCCTACAATGAGCAGTTCTTC	CASSRLAGSSYNEQFF
TRBV18	TRBJ2-5	TRBD2	once	TGTGCCAGCTCACTGGTTGGAGTAGCGGGCTCCCAAGAGACCCAGTACTTC	CASSLVGVAGSQETQYF
TRBV5-4	TRBJ2-7	.	.	TGTGCCAGCAGCTTGGCAGGGGCCCGCTACGAGCAGTACTTC	CASSLAGARYEQYF
TRBV9	TRBJ2-2	TRBD2	few	TGTGCCAGCAGCGCGACTAGCGGGGGAGAGACCGGGGAGCTGTTTTTT	CASSATSGGETGELFF
TRBV10-3	TRBJ2-2	TRBD1	.	TGTGCCATCACTTCGGGACAGGGTGGAGGGGAGCTGTTTTTT	CAITSGQGGGELFF
TRBV10-3	TRBJ2-5	TRBD2	.	TGTGCCATCAGTGCCACCTTAGCGGGAGGACTAAGGTCCCAGTACTTC	CAISATLAGGLRSQYF
TRBV5-1	TRBJ2-3	TRBD2	few	TGCGCCAGCAGCTACGCCCTAGCGGGGGGTATAGATACGCAGTATTTT	CASSYALAGGIDTQYF
TRBV7-9	TRBJ1-1	.	.	TGTGCCAGCAGCCTCCAGGCCGGGGTTACTGAAGCTTTCTTT	CASSLQAGVTEAFF
TRBV9	TRBJ2-1	TRBD2	.	TGTGCCAGCAGCGTATGGTCTAGCGGGAGTTTAAATGAGCAGTTCTTC	CASSVWSSGSLNEQFF
TRBV28	TRBJ2-3	TRBD1	.	TGTGCCAGCAGTTATAGAGGACAGGGGCAAGATACGCAGTATTTT	CASSYRGQGQDTQYF
TRBV28	TRBJ2-1	.	.	TGTGCCAGCAGGGGTATTAGCTTTGGTGATGAGCAGTTCTTC	CASRGISFGDEQFF
TRBV6-5	TRBJ2-2	.	few	TGTGCCAGCACTCCCCCCGGGGAGGCCGGGGAGCTGTTTTTT	CASTPPGEAGELFF
TRBV9	TRBJ2-1	.	.	TGTGCCAGCAGCGTAGATCCCCACAGGGCTGGGCGGGCCTACAATGAGCAGTTCTTC	CASSVDPHRAGRAYNEQFF
TRBV30	TRBJ1-6	.	few	TGTGCCTGGAACTTGGGGACACTCCACTATAATTCACCCCTCCACTTT	CAWNLGTLHYNSPLHF
TRBV6-1	TRBJ1-1	TRBD1	.	TGTGCCAGCAGTGATCCCCGGACAGGGAGAGCTGAAGCTTTCTTT	CASSDPRTGRAEAFF
TRBV21-1	TRBJ2-3	.	.	TGTGCCAGCAGCAAGGGGACTAGCGGGAGACCAGATACGCAGTATTTT	CASSKGTSGRPDTQYF
TRBV5-1	TRBJ2-5	TRBD1	.	TGCGCCAGCAGCTCGGGACAGGGGGTCCAAGAGACCCAGTACTTC	CASSSGQGVQETQYF
TRBV19	TRBJ1-6	.	.	TGTGCCAGTAGTACGACACACTCCTATAATTCACCCCTCCACTTT	CASSTTHSYNSPLHF
TRBV7-2	TRBJ1-4	TRBD1	.	TGTGCCAGCAGCTTAGGACAGGGATGGGGTGAAAAACTGTTTTTT	CASSLGQGWGEKLFF
TRBV10-3	TRBJ2-7	.	once	TGTGCCATCAGTGAGTCCAACGTGAGCGAGCAGTACTTC	CAISESNVSEQYF
TRBV27	TRBJ2-3	TRBD2	once	TGTGCCAGCAGTTTTCTAGCGGGAGGAGCAGATACGCAGTATTTT	CASSFLAGGADTQYF
TRBV7-2	TRBJ2-5	.	.	TGTGCCAGCAGTCACACAAGTTTCCAAGAGACCCAGTACTTC	CASSHTSFQETQYF
TRBV9	TRBJ2-7	.	.	TGTGCCAGCAGCGTAGGGGCCTCCTACGAGCAGTACTTC	CASSVGASYEQYF